The subject of this entry is one TCR beta chain. V shed 4 bases and J 5 bases; nucleotides not matched to a gene: 9. Germline V gene lookup returns CDR1 SGDLS and CDR2 YYNGEE. The CDR3 totals 15 residues. Sequencing used immunoSEQ multiplex PCR; TCRdb keeps in-frame clones, though not all of them. The sample yields about 480,000 clones, about 88% seen once. The data were obtained in a study of blood T cell repertoires in COVID-19. This sequence originates from a woman in her sixties who had recovered from COVID-19. The gene calls are TRBV9 and TRBJ2-7; 10 positions agree with TRBD1. The sample comprised PBMCs or T cells enriched from blood (not recorded which). The CDR3 DNA follows: TGTGCCAGCAGCCCAACGGCCGGGACAGGGGACGAGCAGTACTTC. Protein product: CASSPTAGTGDEQYF.